The 3 T cell receptor beta chains presented below share a single source sample, sequenced in a study of blood T cell repertoires in COVID-19. TCRdb keeps only in-frame clones here, not all; method: immunoSEQ multiplex PCR. The repertoire holds roughly 380,000 clones, with approximately 80% as singletons. Specimen: peripheral blood. The receptor set was obtained from a human donor with acute or convalescent COVID-19. The donor label of this sample is uncertain.

The V call is TRBV7-8, the J call TRBJ1-1; 8 bases agree with TRBD1. The J segment lost 5 bases and the V segment lost 5 bases, leaving 7 bases of the junction unmatched. Germline V gene sequence: CDR1 SGHVS, CDR2 FQNEAQ. CDR3 size: 14 residues. The CDR3 DNA is TGTGCCAGCAGCCCAAGGACAGGGAGGACTGAAGCTTTCTTT. Translation: CASSPRTGRTEAFF.

This sequence joins TRBV5-6 and TRBJ1-1; D is ambiguous. The CDR3 is made up of 11 amino acids. V was pared by 2 bases and J by 9 bases, with 8 bases between. From germline, CDR1 is SGHDT and CDR2 YYEEEE. This chain's CDR3 is CASSFGRKAFF. As DNA, the CDR3 is TGTGCCAGCAGCTTTGGGAGGAAAGCTTTCTTT.

J is TRBJ1-1 and V is TRBV30, with D tentatively TRBD1 (5 bases). This CDR3 contains 13 residues. From germline, CDR1 is GTSNPN and CDR2 SVGIG (reference sequence). Trimming removed 7 bases from V and 3 bases from J, with 15 bases in between. This CDR3 reads CAFRGGWHTEAFF. In DNA form, the CDR3 reads TGTGCCTTCCGGGGGGGTTGGCACACTGAAGCTTTCTTT.